This TCR beta chain was documented in a study of PD-1 blockade in classical Hodgkin lymphoma. Across the whole study: The study gave patients nivolumab 3 mg/kg intravenously every 2 weeks. Broader study findings: Whoever responded completely had baseline diversity much like that seen in newly diagnosed patients. TCR diversity rose significantly by C4D1 in CD4+ but not CD8+ cells.

Clones were sequenced by immunoSEQ multiplex PCR, and TCRdb holds only the in-frame ones, with some missing. The sample carries over 70,000 clones, roughly nine tenths recorded once. As concerns this clone: Its specificity is unknown.

Per germline, CDR1 KGHSH and CDR2 LQKENI. Trimming left V 3 bases short and J 5 bases short, with 10 bases between. This CDR3 comprises 13 residues. Brentuximab vedotin exposure varied among the patients, all of whom had relapsed after autologous stem cell transplantation. The sequence was collected from a human donor with classical Hodgkin lymphoma. The sequencing used peripheral blood mononuclear cells (PBMCs), collected at baseline. The rearrangement joins TRBV18 to TRBJ1-2; the D gene is possibly TRBD1 (5 bases). In DNA form, the CDR3 reads TGTGCCAGCTCACCTGGTGGGGGGTATGGCTACACCTTC. Its protein product is CASSPGGGYGYTF.